Listed here is a single T cell receptor beta chain. Which antigen it targets is not known. The sample holds no much larger clone one base away, and base qualities are not on file. CDR1 and CDR2 (SGDLS, YYNGEE) derive from the germline V gene. The CDR3 has 18 amino acids, counting the end cysteine and phenylalanine. CDR3 DNA only is kept here, 54 bases in frame from base 1. Trimming removed 2 bases from V and 2 bases from J; the gene matches leave 12 bases unexplained. This entry belongs to a study of T cell responses to AZD1222 COVID-19 vaccine listed by TCRdb under 2021. With regard to the full study: Because spike-specific TCR depth and breadth did not differ between the two schedules, AZD1222 recipients who got a second dose at roughly 4 weeks were pooled with those who got a second dose at roughly 12 weeks. Enrollment into the trials was organized by age into subgroups of 18-55, 56-69 and 70-plus years, and those subgroups contained roughly 140, 27 and 60 TCR-sequenced participants, respectively. TCR sequencing covered approximately 230 trial participants: 200 to 210 given two doses of AZD1222 and approximately 25 given two doses of MenACWY control vaccine. The paper as a whole reports these results and caveats: Reportedly, close to half of the unique spike-specific TCRs recognized epitopes lying outside the regions that are mutated in the B.1.351 and B.1.1.7 variants. After two AZD1222 doses, spike-specific TCR breadth and depth were significantly higher than at day 0 and than in MenACWY recipients. The vaccine-associated CD4 TCRs covered the entire spike protein, and the dominant responses fell in regions 160-218 and 743-854. Because no day 14 peak-response samples were available, the repertoires could be characterized only after the peak T cell response. Participants were mostly white British, with more females than males. The authors suggested clonal diversity may have been underestimated. Conclusions about previously exposed vaccinees are limited, since just five or six AZD1222 recipients were seropositive for SARS-CoV-2 at baseline. The 56-69-year group was small, and its depth increase did not reach significance, likely because of low power.

The time point label, read with the paper, signifies: baseline before first vaccination. Vaccinee samples were obtained from the UK trials COV001 and COV002, which included a single-blind randomized controlled phase 2/3 trial of AZD1222 (ChAdOx1 nCoV-19) in healthy adults. Trial participant PBMC samples were collected at day 0 and day 28 after the second dose for TCRbeta chain sequencing. The CDR3 regions of human TCRbeta chains were subjected to immunosequencing. In the paper's pipeline: TCRs in the repertoires were compared against a reference library of SARS-CoV-2-specific TCRs that had been generated with the MIRA antigen-specificity platform. Breadth meant the fraction of unique TCRs that were SARS-CoV-2-associated, whereas depth meant the fraction of total T cells that were SARS-CoV-2-associated. Using the MIRA data, every spike-specific TCR was mapped to the spike region that the TCR reacted to and assigned to either a CD4 or a CD8 class. Log10-transformed breadth and depth values were compared by one-way ANOVA with Sidak's multiple comparisons tests. In TCRdb, the immuneACCESS table is reduced to in-frame sequences with V and J assigned. These tables do not hold every clone; where another copy was compared, an unresolved V gene accounts for under half, and the others remain unexplained. V and J calls and clone size are as listed in that table; D and trimming were resolved from the DNA. This sample is represented by 150,000 to 200,000 clones; 90% of them were singletons. Jointly, the top ten make up around 3% of the sample.

Material: peripheral blood, obtained on day 0 of AZD1222 vaccination. This clonotype was sampled from an adult in good health. The chain joins TRBV9 to TRBJ2-5; 10 bases in the middle match TRBD2. The sequenced DNA: TGTGCCAGCAGCGTGAGCGGGGGGGGACCCCGGTGGCAAGAGACCCAGTACTTC. Translated, it gives CASSVSGGGPRWQETQYF.